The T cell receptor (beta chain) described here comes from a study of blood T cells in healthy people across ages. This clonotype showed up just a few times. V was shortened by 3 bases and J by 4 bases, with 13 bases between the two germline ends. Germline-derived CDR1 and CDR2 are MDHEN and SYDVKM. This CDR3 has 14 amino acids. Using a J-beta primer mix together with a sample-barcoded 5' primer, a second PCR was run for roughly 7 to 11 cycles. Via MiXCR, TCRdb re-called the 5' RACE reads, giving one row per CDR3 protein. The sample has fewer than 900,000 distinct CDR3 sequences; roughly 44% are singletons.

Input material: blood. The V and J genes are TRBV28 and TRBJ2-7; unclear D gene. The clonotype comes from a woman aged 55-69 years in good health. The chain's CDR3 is CASSFSTQMYEQYF. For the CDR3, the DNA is TGTGCCAGCAGTTTTAGTACCCAAATGTACGAGCAGTACTTC.